This T cell receptor (beta chain) was retrieved from a study of blood T cell repertoires in COVID-19. As for the study in general: Acute and convalescent COVID-19 specimens originated in the United States, Italy and Spain.

A case of COVID-19 had been met by exposed participants within 2 weeks before study entry. Method: immunoSEQ multiplex PCR; TCRdb's copy keeps in-frame clones and lacks some. The sample contains 200,000 to 250,000 clones, about nine tenths of which appear only once. The sequenced material came from PBMCs or T cells enriched from blood (not recorded which). The sequence was obtained from a man between 50 and 59 years old who had been exposed to COVID-19.

CDR3 loop: CASSLMGRAEEQYV. DNA for the CDR3: TGTGCCAGCAGCTTGATGGGGAGGGCCGAGGAGCAGTACGTC. V is TRBV5-5 and J is TRBJ2-7, with 7 bases that match TRBD2. This CDR3 has 14 amino acids. The trim removed 1 base at V and 7 bases at J, leaving 8 bases unmatched. Germline-derived CDR1 and CDR2 are SGHKS and YYEKEE (reference sequence).